These 15 T cell receptor beta chains were sequenced from one sample in a study of OX40 agonist ivuxolimab in advanced cancers. The table came from immunoSEQ multiplex PCR; TCRdb's copy has only in-frame clones and leaves some out. In the table there are tens of thousands of clones, less than 95% of which are singletons. The material sequenced was CD4+ or CD8+ T cells sorted from blood, taken in a trial of the OX40 agonist ivuxolimab. Receptor source: an adult with an advanced solid tumor such as melanoma, head and neck, liver or kidney cancer.

This sequence joins TRBV6-6 and TRBJ1-4; D is undetermined. The V and J ends lost 7 bases and 8 bases respectively, with 11 bases between them. The CDR3 runs to 12 residues. CDR1 and CDR2 from the germline V gene are MNHNY and SVGAGI (reference sequence). The CDR3 is CASTDPGEKLFF. CDR3 DNA sequence: TGTGCCAGCACAGATCCGGGGGAAAAACTGTTTTTT.

The V and J genes are TRBV10-3 and TRBJ2-5; the match to TRBD2 covers 11 bases. Germline V gene data show CDR1 as ENHRY and CDR2 as SYGVKD. The CDR3 is made up of 17 amino acids. V dropped 0 bases and J dropped 0; count of bases not matched to a gene: 3. The chain's CDR3 is CAISESLGLADQETQYF. The CDR3 DNA is TGTGCCATCAGTGAGTCCTTGGGACTAGCGGACCAAGAGACCCAGTACTTC.

The chain uses TRBV5-1 and TRBJ2-3; perhaps TRBD2 as D (6 bases). V was pared by 4 bases and J by 1 base, with 16 bases between. Germline loops: CDR1 SGHRS, CDR2 YFSETQ. The CDR3 covers 16 residues. CDR3 sequence: CASSLAAGGGTDTQYF. Here the CDR3 DNA reads TGCGCCAGCAGCCTCGCGGCGGGCGGGGGCACAGATACGCAGTATTTT.

This clone has a single count. The CDR3 coding sequence is TGTGCCAGCAGCTCCTCCGCGGGAGTCACAGATACGCAGTATTTT. Amino acids: CASSSSAGVTDTQYF. The J gene is TRBJ2-3, the V gene TRBV11-3, with 7 bases lining up with TRBD2. V was clipped by 4 bases and J by 2 bases; unmatched bases: 6. Germline V lookup: CDR1 SGHNT, CDR2 YENEEA. This CDR3 spans 15 amino acids.

The chain couples TRBV7-9 to TRBJ2-3; D is tentatively TRBD1 or TRBD2 (5 bases each). Trimming removed 0 bases at V and 5 bases at J, with 6 bases between. From germline, CDR1 is SEHNR and CDR2 FQNEAQ (reference sequence). The CDR3 sequence is 13 residues long. The CDR3, as DNA: TGTGCCAGCAGCTTAGCGGGGGAAGATACGCAGTATTTT. It encodes CASSLAGEDTQYF.

The rearrangement links TRBV27 to TRBJ2-1, with 8 bases that match TRBD2. The germline CDR1 and CDR2 sequences are MNHEY and SMNVEV (reference sequence). V gave up 2 bases and J gave up 7 bases; unmatched junction bases: 4. The CDR3 is 14 residues long. CDR3 nucleotide sequence: TGTGCCAGCAGTTTACGGGGGGGTGGGAATGAGCAGTTCTTC. Its translation: CASSLRGGGNEQFF.

This chain links TRBV7-6 with TRBJ2-7, with TRBD2 as a possible D gene (6 bases). Germline CDR1 SGHVS, CDR2 FNYEAQ. V was cut by 5 bases and J by 4 bases, with 21 bases left in between. The CDR3 runs 16 residues. The CDR3, as DNA: TGTGCCAGCAGCCCGACGAATCCGGGACTCACTTACGAGCAGTACTTC. The encoded protein is CASSPTNPGLTYEQYF.

This chain links TRBV2 with TRBJ2-1; 9 bases line up with TRBD1. Trimming at V came to 4 bases and at J to 4 bases, leaving 8 bases not matched to a gene. CDR3 length: 16 residues. Germline CDR1 SNHLY, CDR2 FYNNEI. CDR3 DNA: TGTGCCAGCAGTGCTTTCGGGACAGGGAAATACAATGAGCAGTTCTTC. Translated, it gives CASSAFGTGKYNEQFF.

The chain employs TRBV4-2 and TRBJ2-1, with D maybe TRBD2 (6 bases). In germline, CDR1 is LGHNA, CDR2 YNFKEQ. The CDR3 loop spans 13 amino acids. Trimming shortened V by 4 bases and J by 8 bases, and 12 bases separated the two germline ends. For the CDR3, the DNA is TGTGCCAGCAGCCGAGAACTAGCACATGAGCAGTTCTTC. Its protein product is CASSRELAHEQFF.

The V gene is TRBV9, the J gene TRBJ2-3; 11 bases match TRBD2. From germline, CDR1 is SGDLS and CDR2 YYNGEE. The trim removed 4 bases at V and 3 bases at J, leaving 16 bases unmatched. The CDR3 runs to 19 residues. DNA for the CDR3: TGTGCCAGCAGCCCCTTGGGTAGCGGGAGGGCCACGCGAACAGATACGCAGTATTTT. Its translation: CASSPLGSGRATRTDTQYF. Full variable domain (outside the CDR3, taken from reference TRBV9 and TRBJ2-3): DSGVTQTPKHLITATGQRVTLRCSPRSGDLSVYWYQQSLDQGLQFLIQYYNGEERAKGNILERFSAQQFPDLHSELNLSSLELGDSALYFCASSPLGSGRATRTDTQYFGPGTRLTVL.

The chain carries TRBV28 and TRBJ1-2, with TRBD1 identical over 9 bases. This CDR3 has 12 amino acids. Germline lookup yields CDR1 MDHEN and CDR2 SYDVKM. V was clipped by 6 bases and J by 7 bases; unmatched bases: 3. CDR3 DNA: TGTGCCAGCAGCGGACAGGGGCCTGGCTACACCTTC. Translation gives CASSGQGPGYTF.

The gene calls are TRBV7-2 and TRBJ2-2; weak D call: TRBD1 (6 bases). Germline values: CDR1 SGHTA, CDR2 FQGNSA. V was trimmed by 5 bases and J by 9 bases, leaving 13 bases between them. The CDR3 has 13 residues. CDR3 sequence reads: CASSPGRGRELFF. As DNA, the CDR3 is TGTGCCAGCAGCCCTGGCAGGGGCAGGGAGCTGTTTTTT.

With respect to this clone: A junction end diverges from the germline sequence, so it may reflect a read error. The rearrangement links TRBV2 to TRBJ2-7; the D gene could be TRBD1 or TRBD2 (5 bases each). The CDR3 totals 14 residues. CDR1 and CDR2 from the germline V gene are SNHLY and FYNNEI. The CDR3 region is CSSSRQSGAYEQYF. The CDR3 DNA sequence: TGTTCCAGCAGCCGACAGTCCGGGGCCTACGAGCAGTACTTC.

This clone was observed a single time. This rearrangement joins TRBV5-4 to TRBJ2-3; 11 nucleotides align to TRBD2. Germline CDR1 is SGHNT and CDR2 is YYREEE (reference sequence). This CDR3 has 14 residues. J lost 6 bases, V lost 4 bases, and 4 bases had no gene match. The CDR3 protein is CASSPRLAGDTQYF. The CDR3 DNA reads as TGTGCCAGCAGCCCTAGACTAGCGGGGGATACGCAGTATTTT.

This clone appeared once. The chain is built from TRBV6-5 and TRBJ2-7; D ambiguous. This CDR3 spans 13 amino acids. The V gene lost 6 bases and the J gene lost 0 bases, with 9 bases spanning the gap. CDR1 is MNHEY and CDR2 is SVGAGI in the germline V gene. For the CDR3, the DNA is TGTGCCAGCAGCATACAGATCTCCTACGAGCAGTACTTC. Translated: CASSIQISYEQYF.